This TCR beta chain was identified in a study of neurological immune-mediated disorders. MiXCR, run by TCRdb on the 5' RACE reads, gives a single entry per CDR3 protein. The table records 3,500 to 5,000 distinct CDR3 sequences, around a third of them present only once. This clonotype was seen repeatedly, ten times or more. This CDR3 has 20 amino acids. V shed 0 bases, J shed 3 bases, and the junction held 17 bases outside the gene matches. Germline V gives CDR1 DFQATT, CDR2 SNEGSKA (reference sequence). The chain combines TRBV20-1 with TRBJ2-1, with TRBD2 identical over 10 bases. The TCR sequence derives from a man aged 50 or older with HTLV-1-associated myelopathy (HAM/TSP). Sequenced input: CD8+ T cells from blood. CDR3 sequence reads: CSARDKRFDPSGSFYNEQFF. CDR3 nucleotide sequence: TGCAGTGCTAGAGATAAGCGTTTTGATCCTAGCGGGAGCTTCTACAATGAGCAGTTCTTC.